Listed below are T cell receptor beta chains from one sample, sequenced in a study of neurological immune-mediated disorders. MiXCR, applied by TCRdb to the 5' RACE reads, yields one record per CDR3 protein. Of fewer than 90,000 distinct CDR3 sequences in the sample, 9.5% to 13% are singletons; the top ten hold approximately 10%. Sequences were obtained from PBMCs. All receptors derive from a man aged 30 to 39 in good health. CDR3s include the opening cysteine and the closing phenylalanine or tryptophan. The order of the fields is CDR3 protein, CDR3 DNA, J gene, V gene, clone size, D gene. D genes are given only for firm matches. Clone sizes are given selectively: once, few, many, or a class where the clone is expanded.

CDR3: CASSPAGLNEKLFF
DNA: TGCGCCAGCAGCCCCGCCGGACTTAATGAAAAACTGTTTTTT
J: TRBJ1-4
V: TRBV5-1
size: many
D: -

CDR3: CASSTSGSWETQYF
DNA: TGCGCCAGCAGCACATCAGGGTCCTGGGAGACCCAGTACTTC
J: TRBJ2-5
V: TRBV5-1
size: -
D: -

CDR3: CSASRTSGSREGTDTQYF
DNA: TGCAGTGCTAGCCGGACTAGCGGGAGTCGAGAGGGCACAGATACGCAGTATTTT
J: TRBJ2-3
V: TRBV20-1
size: many
D: TRBD2

CDR3: CATQQGPRETQYF
DNA: TGTGCCACGCAGCAGGGGCCCCGGGAGACCCAGTACTTC
J: TRBJ2-5
V: TRBV5-5
size: -
D: -

CDR3: CAISTGSTEAFF
DNA: TGTGCCATCTCTACAGGGAGCACTGAAGCTTTCTTT
J: TRBJ1-1
V: TRBV10-3
size: many
D: -

CDR3: CASSNPNSPLHF
DNA: TGTGCCAGCAGCAACCCCAATTCACCCCTCCACTTT
J: TRBJ1-6
V: TRBV12-3/TRBV12-4
size: many
D: -

CDR3: CASSDSPSGGDTGELFF
DNA: TGTGCCAGCAGTGATTCCCCCTCAGGGGGAGATACCGGGGAGCTGTTTTTT
J: TRBJ2-2
V: TRBV6-1
size: -
D: TRBD1

CDR3: CASSPDRGGSNQPQHF
DNA: TGCGCCAGCAGCCCGGACCGGGGGGGTAGCAATCAGCCCCAGCATTTT
J: TRBJ1-5
V: TRBV5-1
size: many
D: -

CDR3: CASSLAQRQRNSPLHF
DNA: TGTGCCAGCAGTTTAGCGCAGAGGCAACGGAATTCACCCCTCCACTTT
J: TRBJ1-6
V: TRBV12-3/TRBV12-4
size: -
D: -

CDR3: CASSQGAASKNIQYF
DNA: TGTGCCAGCTCACAGGGTGCGGCCAGCAAAAACATTCAGTACTTC
J: TRBJ2-4
V: TRBV18
size: -
D: -

CDR3: CASSPRTEGYEQYF
DNA: TGTGCCAGCTCACCTAGGACAGAGGGGTACGAGCAGTACTTC
J: TRBJ2-7
V: TRBV18
size: many
D: -

CDR3: CASSPLQETQYF
DNA: TGTGCCAGCAGCCCACTACAAGAGACCCAGTACTTC
J: TRBJ2-5
V: TRBV7-9
size: many
D: -

CDR3: CAISDQLEAFF
DNA: TGTGCCATCAGTGATCAGCTTGAAGCTTTCTTT
J: TRBJ1-1
V: TRBV10-3
size: many
D: -

CDR3: CSARPSGTGGLTDTQYF
DNA: TGCAGTGCTAGACCCTCGGGGACAGGGGGCTTAACAGATACGCAGTATTTT
J: TRBJ2-3
V: TRBV20-1
size: many
D: TRBD1

CDR3: CASTPTGVPQYF
DNA: TGTGCCAGCACCCCCACAGGGGTTCCGCAGTACTTC
J: TRBJ2-7
V: TRBV12-3/TRBV12-4
size: many
D: TRBD1

CDR3: CASSSLEDSYNEQFF
DNA: TGTGCCAGCAGTTCCCTAGAAGACTCCTACAATGAGCAGTTCTTC
J: TRBJ2-1
V: TRBV12-3/TRBV12-4
size: many
D: -

CDR3: CASSPPPEKYF
DNA: TGTGCCAGCTCACCACCGCCCGAGAAGTACTTC
J: TRBJ2-7
V: TRBV18
size: -
D: -

CDR3: CASSLAGVNNEQFF
DNA: TGTGCCAGCAGCTTAGCGGGAGTAAACAATGAGCAGTTCTTC
J: TRBJ2-1
V: TRBV7-2
size: -
D: -

CDR3: CASSSPSGSSSYEQYF
DNA: TGTGCCAGCAGTTCTCCTAGCGGGAGCTCTTCCTACGAGCAGTACTTC
J: TRBJ2-7
V: TRBV27
size: many
D: TRBD2

CDR3: CASSADSTLNTEALF
DNA: TGTGCCAGCAGCGCCGACAGCACGCTAAACACTGAAGCTCTCTTT
J: TRBJ1-1
V: TRBV5-5
size: -
D: -

CDR3: CASSPQGKVNIQYF
DNA: TGTGCCAGCAGCCCACAGGGGAAGGTTAACATTCAGTACTTC
J: TRBJ2-4
V: TRBV27
size: many
D: TRBD1

CDR3: CASSPPIRTGRYEQYF
DNA: TGTGCCAGCAGTCCCCCGATTCGGACAGGGAGGTACGAGCAGTACTTC
J: TRBJ2-7
V: TRBV27
size: many
D: TRBD1

CDR3: CASSLAGGGRNTGELFF
DNA: TGTGCCAGCAGCTTAGCCGGAGGTGGCAGGAACACCGGGGAGCTGTTTTTT
J: TRBJ2-2
V: TRBV7-6
size: many
D: -

CDR3: CASSPSHAVGWADTQYF
DNA: TGTGCCAGCAGCCCCTCGCATGCAGTAGGATGGGCAGATACGCAGTATTTT
J: TRBJ2-3
V: TRBV5-5
size: few
D: -

CDR3: CASSYSKRPRREKLFF
DNA: TGTGCCAGCAGTTACTCGAAGAGGCCAAGACGGGAAAAACTGTTTTTT
J: TRBJ1-4
V: TRBV6-6
size: many
D: -

CDR3: CASSLDGGSTDTQYF
DNA: TGCGCCAGCAGCTTGGATGGTGGCAGCACAGATACGCAGTATTTT
J: TRBJ2-3
V: TRBV5-1
size: many
D: -

CDR3: CASSRTAGQSYEQYF
DNA: TGTGCCAGCAGTCGAACAGCGGGACAGTCCTACGAGCAGTACTTC
J: TRBJ2-7
V: TRBV7-9
size: many
D: -

CDR3: CSARGPGLANTGELFF
DNA: TGCAGTGCTAGAGGGCCGGGACTAGCGAACACCGGGGAGCTGTTTTTT
J: TRBJ2-2
V: TRBV20-1
size: many
D: TRBD2

CDR3: CASSQEGDGSYNEQFF
DNA: TGCGCCAGCAGCCAAGAAGGGGACGGATCCTACAATGAGCAGTTCTTC
J: TRBJ2-1
V: TRBV4-1
size: medium-sized
D: -

CDR3: CASSLGGMGSYNEQFF
DNA: TGTGCCAGCAGCTTAGGAGGAATGGGATCCTACAATGAGCAGTTCTTC
J: TRBJ2-1
V: TRBV7-8
size: few
D: -

CDR3: CASSQDPGQYEQYF
DNA: TGCGCCAGCAGCCAAGATCCCGGACAGTACGAGCAGTACTTC
J: TRBJ2-7
V: TRBV5-1
size: many
D: -

CDR3: CASSFKQNTEAFF
DNA: TGTGCCAGCAGTTTTAAACAGAACACTGAAGCTTTCTTT
J: TRBJ1-1
V: TRBV6-5
size: many
D: -

CDR3: CASSPIFPEETQYF
DNA: TGTGCCAGCAGTCCCATTTTCCCGGAAGAGACCCAGTACTTC
J: TRBJ2-5
V: TRBV28
size: many
D: -

CDR3: CASSQGQGLYGANVLTF
DNA: TGTGCCAGCAGCCAGGGACAGGGTTTATACGGGGCCAACGTCCTGACTTTC
J: TRBJ2-6
V: TRBV14
size: many
D: TRBD1

CDR3: CASRPGQDPRDTQYF
DNA: TGCGCCAGCAGACCCGGACAGGATCCCCGGGATACGCAGTATTTT
J: TRBJ2-3
V: TRBV5-1
size: few
D: TRBD1

CDR3: CSARDRGERANTGELFF
DNA: TGCAGTGCTAGAGACAGGGGGGAAAGAGCGAACACCGGGGAGCTGTTTTTT
J: TRBJ2-2
V: TRBV20-1
size: many
D: -

CDR3: CASSFTAGTLYEQYF
DNA: TGCGCCAGCAGCTTTACAGCGGGAACGCTTTACGAGCAGTACTTC
J: TRBJ2-7
V: TRBV5-1
size: many
D: TRBD2

CDR3: CSSSPGLAGHEQYF
DNA: TGTTCCAGCAGCCCCGGGCTAGCGGGTCACGAGCAGTACTTC
J: TRBJ2-7
V: TRBV3-1
size: -
D: TRBD2

CDR3: CASSEQGRNGELFF
DNA: TGCGCCAGCAGTGAACAGGGTCGGAACGGGGAGCTGTTTTTT
J: TRBJ2-2
V: TRBV10-1
size: -
D: -

CDR3: CASSYSRDRGPETQYF
DNA: TGTGCCAGCAGTTACTCGAGGGACAGGGGGCCCGAGACCCAGTACTTC
J: TRBJ2-5
V: TRBV6-6
size: few
D: TRBD1

CDR3: CASSLGAEGSGRVPYF
DNA: TGTGCCAGCAGCTTAGGGGCCGAGGGTAGCGGGAGGGTGCCGTATTTT
J: TRBJ2-3
V: TRBV7-2
size: many
D: TRBD2